This T cell receptor beta chain was documented in a study of early T cells in non-severe SARS-CoV-2 infection. The wider study: Whole-blood bulk RNA, unsorted, was sequenced, and chains were unpaired.

Ten or more counts support this clonotype. Its antigen remains unidentified. Individually, cDNA molecules had unique molecular identifiers attached to them. One entry per CDR3 protein results from TCRdb running MiXCR on the 5' RACE reads. The sample gives around 50,000 distinct CDR3 sequences, 3.5% to 4.5% of which show up once; roughly 6% is in the top ten. Study-wide results and caveats: VDJdb-based matching was biased toward anti-spike CD8 responses and missed private and CD4 specificities.

V was trimmed by 3 bases and J by 4 bases, leaving 19 bases between them. The CDR3 contains 16 residues. The chain employs TRBV12-3 or TRBV12-4 and TRBJ2-7; D is ambiguous. This TCR derives from an adult who was a healthcare worker with PCR-confirmed SARS-CoV-2 infection or an uninfected control (not recorded which). The sample was whole blood. The chain's CDR3 is CASSFSGAKRPYEQYF. The CDR3 DNA reads TGTGCCAGCAGTTTTTCTGGTGCCAAGAGACCTTACGAGCAGTACTTC.